Listed here is a single T cell receptor (beta chain). The antigen is undetermined. This entry is derived from a study of vaccination effects on CD4 cells after COVID-19. The overall study: The median interval between the second dose and post-vaccine sampling was 72 days.

Before any sequencing was done, the ViraFEST assay used viral peptide pools to expand antigen-specific CD4+ T cells. CD4+ T cell isolation took place after about nine days of culture. Vaccination of participants consisted of two doses of either the BNT162b2 or mRNA-1273 vaccine. Cultures of approximately 2.1 million PBMC per well contained 10 IU/ml IL-2 plus 10 ug/ml peptides. The germline gives CDR1 KGHDR, CDR2 SFDVKD. V gave up 10 bases and J gave up 3 bases, with 11 bases separating them. The CDR3 extends over 13 amino acids. Overall study findings and caveats: Convalescent patients were scarce in the study, and it lacked early post-infection timepoints.

Produced via immunoSEQ multiplex PCR; TCRdb's table is partial and in-frame only. The sample has under 40,000 clones; around 80% are singletons. This TCR derives from a human donor who received a COVID-19 vaccine. Some clones in this sample may be carry-over from other donors' samples. The source material was CD4+ T cells from PBMCs cultured with HCoV-NL63 spike peptides, sampled after COVID-19 vaccination. The rearrangement joins TRBV24-1 to TRBJ2-2, with D tentatively TRBD1 (6 bases). The CDR3, as DNA: TGTGCCACAAGGGACACCCACACCGGGGAGCTGTTTTTT. This sequence encodes CATRDTHTGELFF.